Listed here is a single T cell receptor (beta chain). Its target is not known. In the ViraFEST assay, antigen-specific CD4+ clonotypes were identified by expansion after peptide-pool stimulation. CD4+ T cells were isolated after around 9 days of culture. Nobody among the vaccine recipients had prior SARS-CoV-2 infection (nucleocapsid antibodies were negative). They grew a few million PBMC in each well, adding about 10 IU/ml IL-2 and about 9.9 ug/ml peptides. On both days 3 and 7, half of the culture medium was replaced with IL-2 medium. These data come from a study of vaccination effects on CD4 cells after COVID-19. Study summary: Each participant was given two doses of one vaccine (BNT162b2 or mRNA-1273). Study-wide results and caveats: Within healthy vaccinees, only 1 of 255 vaccine-induced clones displayed cross-reactivity with common cold coronaviruses.

Clones were sequenced by immunoSEQ multiplex PCR, and TCRdb holds only the in-frame ones, with some missing. Of tens of thousands of clones detected, over 60% appear once; the ten largest clones hold 2.5% to 3%. Germline trimming cut 5 bases from V and 3 bases from J; bases unmatched to any gene: 9. From germline, CDR1 is MDHEN and CDR2 SYDVKM. The CDR3 length is 15 residues. The material was CD4+ T cells from PBMCs cultured with HCoV-NL63 spike peptides, obtained before COVID-19 vaccination. The origin of this receptor is a human donor who received a COVID-19 vaccine. The chain employs TRBV28 and TRBJ2-7; 8 nucleotides match TRBD1. This CDR3 reads CASSPLGQAFYEQYV. The CDR3 coding sequence is TGTGCCAGCAGTCCGTTGGGACAGGCGTTCTACGAGCAGTACGTC.